This TCR beta chain was identified during a study of blood T cell repertoires in COVID-19 (dated by TCRdb to 2020 to 2022). For the study in its entirety: Collaborator samples came from the United States, Italy and Spain and covered acute and convalescent phases of COVID-19. The prospective study material was composed of cDNA or gDNA derived from T cells, B-cell-depleted T cells, or PBMCs. Deeply sampled blood TCRbeta repertoires from subjects exposed to, actively infected with, or recovered from COVID-19 were included in the dataset. A freely available public database, intended as a resource for researchers studying the immune response to SARS-CoV-2, is where the repertoires were released. Samples came from the ongoing ImmuneRACE study (first 160 participants) plus 1,254 subjects from 6 global collaborators. The sample metadata nearly always contained a de-identified subject ID, COVID-19 status, age in years and sex. Where available, HLA class I and class II types were obtained from metadata supplied by the sample provider rather than from assay-based typing.

Each collaborating institution followed its own protocols to collect whole blood in K2EDTA tubes. For TCRbeta analysis, collaborator samples were shipped as frozen whole blood, as isolated PBMCs, or as DNA extracted from either sample type. The germline V gene sets CDR1 to MNHEY and CDR2 to SVGAGI. The germline V end is reduced by 0 bases and the J end by 9 bases; junction bases left unmatched: 3. From the cysteine through the phenylalanine, the CDR3 covers 15 amino acids. Only the CDR3 DNA is retained, 45 bases long and in frame from the first base. Overall study outcomes, separate from this receptor: How much clinical and demographic metadata was included differed by source and by participant, and the metadata was provided uncurated.

In the case of this clone: Which antigen it targets is not known. No per-base quality is available; no much larger clone lies one base away.

The immunoSEQ Assay, a bias-controlled multiplex PCR, was used to amplify TCRbeta CDR3 regions from genomic DNA. From the authors' description of their analysis: The number of nucleated cells in each sample was estimated from the amplification of reference gene primers within the assay. Sequence reads were collapsed and filtered to measure the absolute abundance of every unique TCRbeta CDR3 rearrangement. For each sample, productive Simpson clonality was calculated as the square root of Simpson's diversity index across productive rearrangements. This immuneACCESS table, as held by TCRdb, lists in-frame sequences with V and J called but not all clones. Of the missing ones, under half trace to an unresolved V gene in checked studies; the others have no known cause. V and J calls plus clone size are reproduced from that table; the DNA served to infer D and trimming. The sample table records more than 200,000 clones; 88% of these occur just once. The ten top clones hold around 0.7% of the sample.

Rearrangement joined TRBV6-5 to TRBJ2-1; 12 junctional bases match TRBD2. Sample: peripheral blood. The receptor was derived from a human donor in a cohort sampled during active COVID-19. The CDR3 sequence is CASSYSTSGSGEQFF. The DNA sequence is given as TGTGCCAGCAGTTACTCGACTAGCGGGAGTGGTGAGCAGTTCTTC.